One and the same sample provided the 21 T cell receptor beta chains below, sequenced in a study of blood T cells in healthy people across ages. Then a second PCR, running roughly 7 to 11 cycles, was carried out with a sample-barcoded 5' primer and a J-beta primer mix. TCRdb ran MiXCR on the 5' RACE reads and lists one entry per CDR3 protein. The sample consists of approximately 670,000 distinct CDR3 sequences, less than 45% of them appearing once. The sequenced sample consisted of blood. All receptors come from a man aged 80 or over in good health.

This clonotype was detected a few times. The CDR3 reads CASSLVGRGPRTGGNPNSYEQYF. The CDR3 DNA sequence: TGTGCCAGCAGCTTAGTTGGTCGCGGTCCAAGGACAGGGGGCAATCCTAACTCCTACGAGCAGTACTTC. The V gene is TRBV11-2, the J gene TRBJ2-7; TRBD1 matches 11 bases. Germline V gene lookup returns CDR1 SGHAT and CDR2 FQNNGV. This CDR3 is 23 amino acids long. The ends lost 1 base at V and 0 bases at J; junction bases unmatched: 23.

The V gene is TRBV6-5, the J gene TRBJ2-5; TRBD1 matches at 8 bases. V lost 4 bases to trimming and J lost 5 bases; unmatched junction nucleotides: 9. This CDR3 comprises 15 residues. Germline lookup yields CDR1 MNHEY and CDR2 SVGAGI. CDR3 region: CASSSRRQGPETQYF. The CDR3 region has the DNA TGTGCCAGCAGTTCCCGGAGACAGGGGCCGGAGACCCAGTACTTC.

J is TRBJ1-5 and V is TRBV7-9; D not resolved. V lost 2 bases to trimming and J lost 7 bases, with 24 bases between them. Germline-derived CDR1 and CDR2 are SEHNR and FQNEAQ (reference sequence). The CDR3 is 18 residues long. The CDR3 region is CASSLYVRGRGDRQPQHF. CDR3 in DNA: TGTGCCAGCAGCTTATATGTCAGAGGGCGGGGTGATCGGCAGCCCCAGCATTTT.

V and J are TRBV6-5 and TRBJ2-2; 7 nucleotides align to TRBD1. CDR1 and CDR2 (germline): MNHEY, SVGAGI. The CDR3 consists of 15 residues. J gave up 3 bases and V 7 bases, and 8 bases lay outside the gene matches. The CDR3 nucleotides are TGTGCCAGCACCGACAGGGCCCAGGACACCGGGGAGCTGTTTTTT. This encodes CASTDRAQDTGELFF.

This clonotype was counted a few times. The V gene is TRBV10-2, the J gene TRBJ2-3; D remains ambiguous. Between the trimmed V and J ends, which lost 7 bases and 1 base, there was a span of 6 bases. CDR1 and CDR2 from the germline V gene are WSHSY and SAAADI. The CDR3 length is 12 residues. DNA for the CDR3: TGCGCCAGCAATGCCCGCACAGATACGCAGTATTTT. This gives the protein CASNARTDTQYF.

V is TRBV20-1 and J is TRBJ2-7; 7 nucleotides match TRBD2. The end of the DNA aligns better with TRBJ2-5, so the J call may be wrong. Germline V gene data show CDR1 as DFQATT and CDR2 as SNEGSKA (reference sequence). The CDR3 contains 15 residues. The CDR3 nucleotides are TGCAGTGCTTCCGGCGGCATGGCGGGAGTTGAGACCCAGTACTTC. Translating it yields CSASGGMAGVETQYF.

This clonotype was observed a handful of times. V and J are TRBV6-6 and TRBJ2-7; 12 bases match TRBD2. Germline values: CDR1 MNHNY, CDR2 SVGAGI (reference sequence). V lost 6 bases, J lost 3 bases, and 9 bases stayed unmatched. This CDR3 is 16 amino acids long. This CDR3 is CASSHPSGRASYEQYF. The DNA of the CDR3 is TGTGCCAGCAGCCACCCTAGCGGGAGGGCCAGCTACGAGCAGTACTTC.

This clonotype occurred a few times. The chain links TRBV15 to TRBJ2-7, with 7 positions matching TRBD1. J gave up 3 bases and V 0 bases, and 5 bases lay outside the gene matches. Germline CDR1 reads LNHNV; CDR2 reads YYDKDF (reference sequence). This CDR3 region has 15 residues. As DNA, the CDR3 is TGTGCCACCAGCAGAGATCGGGGACAGATCTACGAGCAGTACTTC. Amino acids: CATSRDRGQIYEQYF.

The chain uses TRBV28 and TRBJ2-2; tentatively, D is TRBD2 (6 bases). The ends were cut back, 4 bases at V and 7 bases at J, with 16 bases in the middle. This CDR3 region has 15 residues. From germline, CDR1 is MDHEN and CDR2 SYDVKM. DNA of the CDR3: TGTGCCAGCAGTTCGGGGGACGTATTTGGCGGGGAGCTGTTTTTT. Protein: CASSSGDVFGGELFF.

In its sample, this clonotype was seen a few times. The CDR3 DNA reads as TGTGCCAGCAGTGAAAAAGACTCTGGGGCCAACGTCCTGACTTTC. This translates into CASSEKDSGANVLTF. The rearrangement uses TRBV25-1 and TRBJ2-6; D remains unclear. This CDR3 has 15 residues. V lost 2 bases, J lost 0 bases, and 5 bases lay in between. CDR1 is MGHDK and CDR2 is SYGVNS in the germline V gene. Together with reference TRBV25-1 and TRBJ2-6, the CDR3 gives the full variable domain: EADIYQTPRYLVIGTGKKITLECSQTMGHDKMYWYQQDPGMELHLIHYSYGVNSTEKGDLSSESTVSRIRTEHFPLTLESARPSHTSQYLCASSEKDSGANVLTFGAGSRLTVL.

The rearrangement uses TRBV5-1 and TRBJ1-1; 7 bases fit TRBD1. V dropped 1 base and J dropped 5; count of bases not matched to a gene: 11. Per the germline V gene, CDR1 is SGHRS and CDR2 is YFSETQ. The CDR3 length is 16 residues. CDR3 coding DNA: TGCGCCAGCAGCTTGAATGCCCCGGACAGGAAGACTGAAGCTTTCTTT. As protein: CASSLNAPDRKTEAFF. The full variable domain, with the rest looked up from reference TRBV5-1 and TRBJ1-1, is KAGVTQTPRYLIKTRGQQVTLSCSPISGHRSVSWYQQTPGQGLQFLFEYFSETQRNKGNFPGRFSGRQFSNSRSEMNVSTLELGDSALYLCASSLNAPDRKTEAFFGQGTRLTVV.

V and J are TRBV6-2 or TRBV6-3 and TRBJ2-7, with 7 bases aligning to TRBD1. Germline CDR1 reads MNHEY; CDR2 reads SVGEGT. This CDR3 is built from 13 residues. V shed 7 bases and J 2 bases; nucleotides not matched to a gene: 5. In DNA form, the CDR3 reads TGTGCCAGCATAAGGGACAGAACCTACGAGCAGTACTTC. This codes for CASIRDRTYEQYF.

In its sample, this clonotype was seen a few times. The V and J genes are TRBV7-2 and TRBJ2-1, with D maybe TRBD2 (5 bases). CDR3 length equals 13 residues. V was trimmed by 3 bases and J by 6 bases, leaving 9 bases between them. The germline V gene encodes CDR1 SGHTA and CDR2 FQGNSA. The CDR3 DNA follows: TGTGCCAGCAGCTTTAGAGCGGCCAATGAGCAGTTCTTC. Translation gives CASSFRAANEQFF.

The V and J genes are TRBV11-2 and TRBJ2-3, with D unclear. CDR1 is SGHAT, CDR2 FQNNGV, per germline. This CDR3 is built from 14 residues. Trimming stripped 0 bases from V and 6 bases from J, with 10 bases between. The CDR3 DNA reads as TGTGCCAGCAGCTTAGATGTATTGGGTGATACGCAGTATTTT. Residues: CASSLDVLGDTQYF.

For this clonotype: Given a much more abundant clone one base away, this may be a read error. This is likely a read error, given that the CDR3 carries no conserved phenylalanine or tryptophan at its end. The V gene is TRBV4-3, the J gene TRBJ2-4; 9 positions agree with TRBD1. The CDR3 consists of 15 residues. CDR1 and CDR2 from the germline V gene are LGHNA and YSLEER. The J segment lost 7 bases and the V segment lost 3 bases, leaving 7 bases of the junction unmatched. The CDR3 is CASSQRTGVDNIQYL. In nucleotides, the CDR3 is TGCGCCAGCAGCCAGCGGACAGGGGTAGATAACATTCAGTACCTC.

This clonotype was recorded a few times. The chain is built from TRBV6-2 or TRBV6-3 and TRBJ2-5; D not certain. Trimming removed 4 bases from V and 7 bases from J, with 10 bases in between. Germline V CDR1 and CDR2: MNHEY, SVGEGT. This CDR3 is 12 amino acids long. CDR3 amino acids: CASSFPPGTQYF. The CDR3 DNA sequence: TGTGCCAGCAGTTTCCCCCCGGGGACCCAGTACTTC.

This clonotype was picked up a small number of times. This sequence joins TRBV7-6 and TRBJ2-5; D not certain. The CDR3 is 13 residues long. Germline CDR1 reads SGHVS; CDR2 reads FNYEAQ. V lost 3 bases and J lost 3, with 8 bases in between. The CDR3 region is CASSFAEKETQYF. The CDR3 DNA follows: TGTGCCAGCAGCTTTGCCGAAAAAGAGACCCAGTACTTC. Together with reference TRBV7-6 and TRBJ2-5, the CDR3 gives the full variable domain: GAGVSQSPRYKVTKRGQDVALRCDPISGHVSLYWYRQALGQGPEFLTYFNYEAQQDKSGLPNDRFSAERPEGSISTLTIQRTEQRDSAMYRCASSFAEKETQYFGPGTRLLVL.

Ten or more counts support this clonotype. The chain has TRBV7-2 and TRBJ2-5; 8 positions agree with TRBD1. This CDR3 is 16 amino acids long. V was pared by 5 bases and J by 4 bases, with 12 bases of the junction left unmatched. Germline V gives CDR1 SGHTA, CDR2 FQGNSA. The CDR3 sequence: CASSPWGQAAGETQYF. In nucleotides, the CDR3 is TGTGCCAGCAGCCCCTGGGGACAGGCGGCAGGAGAGACCCAGTACTTC.

The chain recombines TRBV2 with TRBJ2-1; TRBD1 is a possible D gene (5 bases). Germline loops: CDR1 SNHLY, CDR2 FYNNEI. V dropped 9 bases and J dropped 9 bases, with 9 bases sitting between them. The CDR3 contains 10 residues. The CDR3 reads CASGAVEQFF. In nucleotides, the CDR3 is TGTGCCAGTGGGGCGGTTGAGCAGTTCTTC. Full variable domain (rest looked up from reference TRBV2 and TRBJ2-1): EPEVTQTPSHQVTQMGQEVILRCVPISNHLYFYWYRQILGQKVEFLVSFYNNEISEKSEIFDDQFSVERPDGSNFTLKIRSTKLEDSAMYFCASGAVEQFFGPGTRLTVL.

This clonotype was recorded many times. The gene calls are TRBV7-2 and TRBJ2-7; D is unclear. This CDR3 comprises 14 residues. The germline V and J ends were trimmed by 1 base and 3 bases, with 10 bases remaining between them. Germline-derived CDR1 and CDR2 are SGHTA and FQGNSA. CDR3: CASSLVSRDYEQYF. CDR3 coding DNA: TGTGCCAGCAGCTTAGTTTCCAGAGACTACGAGCAGTACTTC.

V and J are TRBV10-1 and TRBJ2-3; D unclear. Germline V gene data show CDR1 as WNHNN and CDR2 as SYGVQD (reference sequence). Trimming left V 0 bases short and J 3 bases short, with 10 bases between. This CDR3 has 15 residues. This CDR3 reads CASSESRRRTDTQYF. The CDR3 region has the DNA TGCGCCAGCAGTGAGTCGAGGCGCCGGACAGATACGCAGTATTTT.